These T cell receptor beta chains were read from a single sample in a study of cytomegalovirus exposure and HLA in healthy donors. Using immunoSEQ multiplex PCR, the repertoire was profiled, and TCRdb retains in-frame clones only, with some absent. The sample has 95,000 to 150,000 clones; more than 60% are singletons. Sequencing used PBMCs. The source is a middle-aged woman in good health and CMV-seropositive. CDR3s include the opening cysteine and the closing phenylalanine or tryptophan. A D gene is named only where the DNA matches it firmly. Expanded clones get a size class; other rows say once, few or many, or leave the size out.

clone_size j_call d_call v_call cdr3_aa cdr3_nt
. TRBJ1-2 . TRBV27 CASSEGAGYGYTF TGTGCCAGCAGTGAGGGTGCTGGCTATGGCTACACCTTC
. TRBJ2-3 . TRBV19 CASSRDFRTDTQYF TGTGCCAGTAGCAGGGACTTTCGCACAGATACGCAGTATTTT
few TRBJ2-7 . TRBV7-3 CASSAGTPSYEQYF TGTGCCAGCAGCGCCGGGACACCCTCCTACGAGCAGTACTTC
. TRBJ1-5 . TRBV6-1 CASSESIAKQPQHF TGTGCCAGCAGCGAGTCTATAGCGAAACAGCCCCAGCATTTT
many TRBJ1-1 . TRBV6-5 CASSYSHTLNTEAFF TGTGCCAGCAGTTACTCACACACGCTGAACACTGAAGCTTTCTTT
. TRBJ1-2 . TRBV9 CASTETGGDYGYTF TGTGCCAGCACCGAGACGGGGGGCGATTATGGCTACACCTTC
. TRBJ1-1 . TRBV4-1 CASSHPSLNTEAFF TGCGCCAGCAGCCACCCCTCCCTGAACACTGAAGCTTTCTTT
few TRBJ1-1 . TRBV28 CASSLSPGENFRAFF TGTGCCAGCAGTTTATCTCCAGGGGAGAACTTTCGAGCTTTCTTT
. TRBJ2-1 TRBD1 TRBV9 CASSVASTGSYNEQFF TGTGCCAGCAGCGTAGCTTCGACAGGGAGCTACAATGAGCAGTTCTTC
. TRBJ1-2 TRBD1 TRBV2 CASRKTGLDGYPF TGTGCCAGCAGGAAGACAGGGCTGGATGGCTACCCCTTC
. TRBJ1-5 TRBD1 TRBV27 CASSPDRAGSQPQHF TGTGCCAGCAGTCCAGACAGGGCGGGAAGTCAGCCCCAGCATTTT
. TRBJ2-3 . TRBV29-1 CSVIRDPGPTDTQYF TGCAGCGTGATACGGGATCCCGGGCCTACAGATACGCAGTATTTT
few TRBJ1-3 TRBD1 TRBV6-1 CASSVYPGGSGNTIYF TGTGCCAGCAGTGTGTACCCAGGGGGCTCTGGAAACACCATATATTTT
. TRBJ1-5 . TRBV30 CAWSVAPVQNQPQHF TGTGCCTGGAGTGTGGCCCCAGTCCAAAATCAGCCCCAGCATTTT
. TRBJ2-3 . TRBV28 CASRGSSASTDTQYF TGTGCCAGCAGAGGGTCTAGCGCCAGCACAGATACGCAGTATTTT
. TRBJ2-1 TRBD2 TRBV5-6 CASSLFGTSGRSEQFF TGTGCCAGCAGCTTGTTCGGGACTAGCGGGAGAAGTGAGCAGTTCTTC
. TRBJ1-1 . TRBV10-3 CAMDAGGTEAFF TGTGCCATGGACGCGGGCGGCACTGAAGCTTTCTTT
few TRBJ2-1 TRBD1 TRBV5-1 CASSLGGGTGDPEQFF TGCGCCAGCAGCTTGGGGGGCGGGACAGGGGACCCTGAGCAGTTCTTC
. TRBJ1-2 . TRBV29-1 CSASSSHGYTF TGCAGCGCCTCCAGTTCCCATGGCTACACCTTC
. TRBJ2-3 . TRBV18 CASSPTGDTQYF TGTGCCAGCTCACCAACGGGAGATACGCAGTATTTT
. TRBJ1-1 TRBD1 TRBV30 CAWSVLRGGWGNTEAFF TGTGCCTGGAGTGTACTCCGAGGGGGCTGGGGGAACACTGAAGCTTTCTTT
. TRBJ1-2 TRBD1 TRBV28 CASTSTGAGRYTF TGTGCCAGCACCTCGACAGGGGCTGGTCGCTACACCTTC
. TRBJ2-7 TRBD1 TRBV5-1 CASAGQGIKQYF TGCGCCAGCGCAGGACAGGGTATTAAGCAGTACTTC
. TRBJ2-3 TRBD2 TRBV6-1 CAGSGSGSRADTQYF TGTGCCGGGTCCGGAAGCGGGAGCCGCGCAGATACGCAGTATTTT
. TRBJ2-1 TRBD2 TRBV19 CASSSRLAGGHNEQFF TGTGCCAGTAGTTCACGACTAGCGGGAGGGCACAATGAGCAGTTCTTC
few TRBJ1-1 . TRBV28 CASSPPPAGGKAFF TGTGCCAGCAGTCCCCCTCCGGCCGGCGGGAAGGCTTTCTTT
. TRBJ2-2 TRBD2 TRBV13 CASTPLAGVTGELFF TGTGCCAGCACCCCCCTAGCGGGAGTGACCGGGGAGCTGTTTTTT
. TRBJ2-1 . TRBV6-1 CASSEILNRVAPDEQFF TGTGCCAGCAGTGAAATTTTGAACAGGGTGGCCCCCGATGAGCAGTTCTTC
once TRBJ1-2 TRBD1 TRBV19 CASSPDRGYNYGYTF TGTGCCAGTAGTCCTGACAGGGGGTATAACTATGGCTACACCTTC
. TRBJ2-1 TRBD2 TRBV10-3 CAISGTSDEQFF TGTGCCATCAGTGGGACTAGCGATGAGCAGTTCTTC
. TRBJ1-2 . TRBV9 CASSPSAWGGTNYGYTF TGTGCCAGCAGCCCCTCTGCCTGGGGGGGGACTAACTATGGCTACACCTTC
few TRBJ1-4 . TRBV7-9 CASSFAGNEKLFF TGTGCCAGCAGCTTTGCGGGTAATGAAAAACTGTTTTTT
few TRBJ1-3 . TRBV4-1 CASRPDRLSGNTIYF TGCGCCAGCAGGCCCGACCGACTCTCTGGAAACACCATATATTTT
. TRBJ2-5 . TRBV10-3 CAIRPDRGGSGTETQYF TGTGCCATCAGACCAGACAGAGGAGGGAGCGGTACGGAGACCCAGTACTTC
. TRBJ2-1 . TRBV4-1 CASSQEIRGEQFF TGCGCCAGCAGCCAAGAAATCCGGGGGGAGCAGTTCTTC
few TRBJ2-5 . TRBV5-4 CASSLGGTGETQYF TGTGCCAGCAGCTTGGGTGGCACGGGGGAGACCCAGTACTTC
few TRBJ2-7 . TRBV7-8 CASSPFEGPYEQYF TGTGCCAGCAGCCCCTTTGAGGGCCCCTACGAGCAGTACTTC
once TRBJ1-2 . TRBV19 CASSIIVGRTYRANYGYTF TGTGCCAGTAGTATTATAGTGGGGAGGACCTACCGGGCCAACTATGGCTACACCTTC
. TRBJ2-2 TRBD1 TRBV28 CASSLGTGETGELFF TGTGCCAGCAGTTTAGGGACAGGGGAAACCGGGGAGCTGTTTTTT
. TRBJ2-1 TRBD1 TRBV6-4 CASSDSTGGGNEQFF TGTGCCAGCAGTGACTCGACAGGGGGAGGCAATGAGCAGTTCTTC
. TRBJ2-1 . TRBV28 CASSLPAVNEQFF TGTGCCAGCAGCCTTCCCGCAGTCAATGAGCAGTTCTTC
. TRBJ1-5 . TRBV6-5 CASSYSLDQPQHF TGTGCCAGCAGTTACTCCCTCGATCAGCCCCAGCATTTT
. TRBJ2-3 TRBD1 TRBV5-1 CASSSHRGDTQYF TGCGCCAGCAGCTCCCACAGGGGGGATACGCAGTATTTT
. TRBJ1-2 . TRBV7-2 CASSLGAGGPYYGYTF TGTGCCAGCAGCTTAGGGGCGGGCGGACCCTACTATGGCTACACCTTC
. TRBJ2-5 TRBD2 TRBV18 CASSPGLTSGSTETQYF TGTGCCAGCTCACCAGGGCTGACTAGCGGGAGTACAGAGACCCAGTACTTC
. TRBJ2-7 TRBD2 TRBV9 CASSEQSGSRIYEQYF TGTGCCAGCAGCGAACAAAGCGGGAGTAGGATCTACGAGCAGTACTTC
. TRBJ2-6 TRBD1 TRBV9 CASSGGTGHSGANVLTF TGTGCCAGCAGCGGAGGGACAGGACACTCTGGGGCCAACGTCCTGACTTTC
. TRBJ2-3 . TRBV18 CASSPPLSSTDTQYF TGTGCCAGCTCACCACCTCTTAGCAGCACAGATACGCAGTATTTT
. TRBJ1-1 TRBD1 TRBV7-9 CASSQTGGGGAFF TGTGCCAGCAGCCAGACAGGGGGCGGGGGAGCTTTCTTT
. TRBJ2-1 TRBD2 TRBV18 CASSTTSDNYNEQFF TGTGCCAGCTCAACAACTAGCGATAACTACAATGAGCAGTTCTTC
. TRBJ2-3 TRBD2 TRBV5-4 CASSRGGGPADTQYF TGTGCCAGCAGCCGGGGCGGGGGTCCCGCAGATACGCAGTATTTT
. TRBJ2-3 TRBD2 TRBV7-9 CASSRPSGGARGTDTQYF TGTGCCAGCAGCCGTCCTAGCGGGGGGGCCCGGGGCACAGATACGCAGTATTTT
few TRBJ2-7 TRBD2 TRBV5-1 CASSSRGSGSNEQYF TGCGCCAGCAGCTCCCGTGGTAGCGGGAGCAACGAGCAGTACTTC